This T cell receptor (beta chain) was captured in a study of beta chain features in type 1 diabetes. Study information: The examined sorted cells totaled 85 million to 120 million across samples.

The V gene's germline CDR1 is SGHTA and CDR2 FQGNSA. This CDR3 spans 13 amino acids. Trimming shortened V by 5 bases and J by 6 bases, and 10 bases separated the two germline ends. General study results and limits: The study found fewer insertions and more deletions at VDJ junctions in type 1 diabetes patients.

This clone was found a few times. Antigen: not known. Expressed TCRB transcripts got sequenced, as all isolated RNA was reverse transcribed. Profiled with immunoSEQ multiplex PCR; TCRdb holds only in-frame clones, not every one. The data show some 140,000 clones, roughly a tenth seen once. Using CD45RO/CCR7/CD25/CD127/CD95/CD27, CD4+ naive, central memory, regulatory and stem cell-like memory cells were sorted. This clonotype originated in a man younger than 35 in good health. The chain carries TRBV7-2 and TRBJ2-2, with D tentatively TRBD2 (5 bases). Sequenced input: central memory CD4+ T cells from blood. The CDR3 loop is CASSPRGSGELFF. In nucleotides, the CDR3 is TGTGCCAGCAGCCCCCGGGGTTCCGGGGAGCTGTTTTTT.